The 18 T cell receptor beta chains listed next were all sequenced from one sample in a study of post-analysis software for immune sequencing data (dated by TCRdb to 2015 to 2017). What the study reported, not specific to this receptor: Roughly 5 TRBV segments, including TRBV5-6, TRBV5-1 and TRBV20-1, were significantly more frequent in patients than controls.

Libraries were made using PCR. Sequencing relied on an Illumina HiSeq 2500. Unique molecular identifiers were incorporated into TCR beta cDNA libraries to reduce PCR and sequencing biases. The raw public data were reprocessed by TCRdb itself: fastp quality trimming at Q25, MiXCR clonotype calling, in-frame beta chains only. Rows matching on CDR3 protein sequence are summarized as one entry with the most common DNA and genes. Present in this sample are hundreds of thousands of distinct CDR3 sequences, approximately 53% of which were seen just once. The top ten clonotypes cover over 4% of the sample. Antigens of these TCRs are unknown. Input material: blood. These receptors came from a girl between 10 and 17 years old with multiple sclerosis.

The chain combines TRBV15 with TRBJ2-1; the match to TRBD2 covers 14 bases. Trimming at V came to 0 bases and at J to 5 bases, leaving 9 bases not matched to a gene. CDR3 length: 19 residues. Looked up from germline, CDR1 is LNHNV and CDR2 is YYDKDF (reference sequence). The CDR3 DNA sequence: TGTGCCACCAGCAGAGAAGGGACTAGCGGGAGCCTTTTCAACAATGAGCAGTTCTTC. This gives the protein CATSREGTSGSLFNNEQFF.

This clonotype was seen more than once but under ten times. The genes are TRBV29-1 and TRBJ2-3, with D possibly TRBD2 on 5 matching bases. The V end lost 6 bases, the J end lost 2 bases, and 12 bases lay between the germline ends. The CDR3 covers 13 residues. Looked up from germline, CDR1 is SQVTM and CDR2 is ANQGSEA. The DNA of the CDR3 is TGCAGCGTGAAACGGAGGACCACAGATACGCAGTATTTT. It codes for CSVKRRTTDTQYF.

This clonotype appeared a few times. The CDR3: CSALRQGRMDEQYF. In DNA, the CDR3 is TGCAGTGCTTTACGTCAAGGGAGAATGGACGAGCAGTACTTC. This chain joins TRBV20-1 and TRBJ2-7, with a weak D call TRBD2 (5 bases). Germline loops: CDR1 DFQATT, CDR2 SNEGSKA (reference sequence). This CDR3 contains 14 residues. Deletions cut 5 bases from V and 5 bases from J, with 19 bases between.

CDR3 protein: CASSHSIDRTDTQYF. For the CDR3, the DNA is TGCGCCAGCAGCCATTCCATCGACCGCACAGATACGCAGTATTTT. The chain employs TRBV4-1 and TRBJ2-3, with D unresolved. CDR3 length equals 15 residues. V was shortened by 3 bases and J by 1 base, with 11 bases between the two germline ends. Per the germline V gene, CDR1 is MGHRA and CDR2 is YSYEKL.

This clonotype was detected a few times. The rearrangement joins TRBV12-3 or TRBV12-4 to TRBJ2-7; no definite D call. The CDR3 totals 12 residues. V was cut by 6 bases and J by 4 bases, with 10 bases left in between. This chain's CDR3 is CASSPMGYEQYF. The CDR3 region has the DNA TGTGCCAGCAGCCCAATGGGATACGAGCAGTACTTC.

V is TRBV5-1 and J is TRBJ2-7, with D unresolved. The CDR3 loop spans 13 amino acids. V gave up 3 bases and J gave up 4 bases, with 11 bases separating them. Per germline, CDR1 SGHRS and CDR2 YFSETQ. In DNA form, the CDR3 reads TGCGCCAGCAGCTCGGTCGGAAGGTACGAGCAGTACTTC. Translated, it gives CASSSVGRYEQYF.

In this sample, this clonotype turned up a few times. The CDR3 spells CASSEAPGEGYEQYF. The CDR3 DNA reads as TGTGCCAGCAGTGAAGCGCCGGGGGAGGGTTACGAGCAGTACTTC. The chain uses TRBV6-1 and TRBJ2-4, with 7 nucleotides matching TRBD2. The J call may not be correct, given that the DNA end is closer to TRBJ2-7. The CDR3 has 15 residues. CDR1 and CDR2 from the germline V gene are MNHNS and SASEGT.

Points on this clonotype: The junction does not match germline at one end; this may be a read error. The chain uses TRBV25-1 and TRBJ1-2; no clear D gene. The CDR3 spans 12 residues. Germline assignment: CDR1 MGHDK and CDR2 SYGVNS. The CDR3 DNA is TGTGTCAGCAGTGAGAGGAACTATGGCTACACCTTC. Amino acid sequence: CVSSERNYGYTF.

The chain joins TRBV20-1 to TRBJ2-2; D not certain. Germline V gene sequence: CDR1 DFQATT, CDR2 SNEGSKA (reference sequence). V lost 4 bases to trimming and J lost 0 bases, with 12 bases between them. CDR3 size: 15 residues. The chain's CDR3 is CSAIQFTANTGELFF. The CDR3 nucleotides read TGCAGTGCTATCCAGTTCACCGCGAACACCGGGGAGCTGTTTTTT.

This clonotype was found a few times. V usage is TRBV27 and J usage is TRBJ2-7, with D perhaps assigned TRBD1 or TRBD2 (5 bases each). The V gene lost 2 bases and the J gene lost 7 bases, with 12 bases spanning the gap. CDR1 MNHEY and CDR2 SMNVEV come from the germline V gene (reference sequence). The CDR3 totals 13 residues. Written as DNA, the CDR3 is TGTGCCAGCAGTTTAATCCGCGAGGGGGAGCAGTACTTC. Its protein is CASSLIREGEQYF.

There are a few counts of this clonotype. V and J are TRBV7-6 and TRBJ2-7; possible D gene TRBD2, 6 bases. The CDR3 is made up of 12 amino acids. Germline CDR1 is SGHVS and CDR2 is FNYEAQ. Trimming removed 5 bases at V and 5 bases at J, with 10 bases between. The CDR3 bases are TGTGCCAGCAGCAAGGGACTTGACGAGCAGTACTTC. Translated, it gives CASSKGLDEQYF.

The rearrangement joins TRBV18 to TRBJ2-1; 7 bases fit TRBD1. The CDR3 is 13 residues long. CDR1 and CDR2 (germline): KGHSH, LQKENI. The V segment lost 5 bases and the J segment 8 bases; nucleotides outside the gene matches: 6. The chain's CDR3 is CASSKQGLDEQFF. As DNA, the CDR3 is TGTGCCAGCTCAAAACAGGGGTTGGATGAGCAGTTCTTC.

This clonotype was seen a few times. The V and J genes are TRBV29-1 and TRBJ2-7; the D is unclear. The J call may be faulty, since TRBJ2-5 better matches the DNA end. The CDR3 is 9 amino acids. Germline V CDR1 and CDR2: SQVTM, ANQGSEA. CDR3 coding DNA: TGCAGCGTTGAAGGGACCCAGTACTTC. As protein: CSVEGTQYF.

As DNA, the CDR3 is TGTGCCAGCAGCTTTCTGGGAGATACGCAGTATTTT. This translates into CASSFLGDTQYF. The chain uses TRBV7-8 and TRBJ2-3; D unclear. V was clipped by 3 bases and J by 5 bases, with 6 bases between them. The CDR3 extends over 12 amino acids. Germline assignment: CDR1 SGHVS and CDR2 FQNEAQ.

This chain's CDR3 is CAISEKTNQETQYF. The CDR3, as DNA: TGTGCCATCAGTGAGAAAACAAATCAAGAGACCCAGTACTTC. The chain recombines TRBV10-3 with TRBJ2-5; D is unclear. This CDR3 is built from 14 residues. V dropped 2 bases and J dropped 2 bases, with 9 bases sitting between them. Germline V gives CDR1 ENHRY, CDR2 SYGVKD.

The chain carries TRBV6-5 and TRBJ2-7; 7 bases map to TRBD1. The germline V gene has CDR1 MNHEY and CDR2 SVGAGI. The V and J ends lost 6 bases and 6 bases, in that order; junction bases with no gene match: 8. CDR3 length equals 13 residues. CDR3 region: CASRNRGTSEQYF. As DNA, the CDR3 is TGTGCCAGCAGGAACAGGGGAACCTCCGAGCAGTACTTC.

V is TRBV20-1 and J is TRBJ1-5, with D maybe TRBD1 (6 bases). This CDR3 contains 15 residues. The V end was cut by 3 bases, the J end by 3 bases, with 15 bases between. Germline V CDR1 and CDR2: DFQATT, SNEGSKA (reference sequence). CDR3 sequence: CSAREGRGSNQPQHF. The CDR3 DNA is TGCAGTGCTAGGGAGGGGAGGGGGTCCAATCAGCCCCAGCATTTT.

This chain uses TRBV29-1 with TRBJ2-7; the match to TRBD1 covers 9 bases. CDR1 and CDR2 from the germline V gene are SQVTM and ANQGSEA. The junction had 4 bases not matched to a gene; V was cut back by 2 bases and J by 2 bases. The CDR3 contains 14 residues. The CDR3 sequence is CSVETGTGPYEQYF. The CDR3 bases are TGCAGCGTTGAAACCGGGACAGGGCCCTACGAGCAGTACTTC.